The rows below give T cell receptor beta chains drawn from one sample of a study of blood T cell repertoires in COVID-19. Method: immunoSEQ multiplex PCR; TCRdb's copy keeps in-frame clones and lacks some. This table holds approximately 61,000 clones, around four fifths found once. Sample: peripheral blood. The receptors derive from a man between 70 and 80 years old with acute or convalescent COVID-19. Both conserved end residues are part of each CDR3. D genes are given only for firm matches. The listing skips clone size in some rows; elsewhere it reads once, few, many or a size class.

clone_size | j_call | d_call | v_call | cdr3_nt | cdr3_aa
NA | TRBJ1-1 | NA | TRBV14 | TGTGCCAGCAGCCAAGTCCCACCACACATGCCTGAAGCTTTCTTT | CASSQVPPHMPEAFF
NA | TRBJ2-7 | NA | TRBV6-1 | TGTGCCAGCAGTGAGTGGGGTCCGGGATACGAGCAGTACTTC | CASSEWGPGYEQYF
NA | TRBJ2-2 | TRBD2 | TRBV4-1 | TGCGCCAGCAGCCAAGCGACTAGCGGGGCCAGCACCGGGGAGCTGTTTTTT | CASSQATSGASTGELFF
NA | TRBJ2-7 | TRBD1 | TRBV11-3 | TGTGCCAGCAGTCCAGGGGGCGCGTCCTACGAGCAGTACTTC | CASSPGGASYEQYF
NA | TRBJ1-2 | NA | TRBV5-6 | TGTGCCAGCAGCTTTGATTGGGAGGGGAACTATGGCTACACCTTC | CASSFDWEGNYGYTF
once | TRBJ2-3 | TRBD2 | TRBV4-2 | TGTGCCAGCAGCCCTAGGTGGGGAGCGGGGGGAGATACGCAGTATTTT | CASSPRWGAGGDTQYF
few | TRBJ2-3 | NA | TRBV4-2 | TGTGCCAGCAGCCAAGACCGTTGGGCAAATACGCAGTATTTT | CASSQDRWANTQYF
NA | TRBJ1-1 | NA | TRBV7-9 | TGTGCCAGCAGCCCCCGGTCGGGGGGGAACACTGAAGCTTTCTTT | CASSPRSGGNTEAFF
once | TRBJ2-3 | NA | TRBV6-1 | TGTGCCAGTGGGAGTCTGGGGAGAGGATTTGATACGCAGTATTTT | CASGSLGRGFDTQYF
NA | TRBJ1-5 | NA | TRBV4-1 | TGCGCCAGCAGCCAATTTCGGACAGCCTCCAATCAGCCCCAGCATTTT | CASSQFRTASNQPQHF
NA | TRBJ2-1 | TRBD2 | TRBV6-1 | TGTGCCAGCAGTAAAGTATTTGGACTAGCCAACTACAATGAGCAGTTCTTC | CASSKVFGLANYNEQFF
NA | TRBJ2-3 | NA | TRBV30 | TGTGCCTGGAAGTTGGGTGGGGGCCAGTGTACGCAGTATTTT | CAWKLGGGQCTQYF